This T cell receptor beta chain was recorded in a study of blood T cell repertoires in COVID-19. With 3 bases removed from V and 0 bases from J, the gap between germline ends came to 11 bases. Germline CDR1 and CDR2: SGHVS and FQNEAQ. The CDR3 is 15 amino acids. TCRdb keeps only in-frame clones here, not all; method: immunoSEQ multiplex PCR. The table records more than 250,000 clones, roughly 83% of them present only once. The sample taken for sequencing was peripheral blood. This rearrangement joins TRBV7-8 to TRBJ1-2; D unclear. The receptor's source is a woman aged 45-59 years with acute or convalescent COVID-19. CDR3: CASSLYVPSNYGYTF. CDR3 nucleotide sequence: TGTGCCAGCAGCTTGTATGTCCCCTCTAACTATGGCTACACCTTC.